Included here is one TCR beta chain sequence, with context. Source study methods: By means of reference gene primer amplification, nucleated cell counts were estimated. Some clones are missing from TCRdb's copy, which holds only in-frame ones; the method was immunoSEQ multiplex PCR. V, J and clone size are taken as reported in that table, and D and trimming were inferred from the DNA itself. This table holds over 150,000 clones, 70% to 90% found once. The data belong to a study of blood T cell repertoires in COVID-19. About the research overall: Acute-phase and convalescent COVID-19 samples originated in the United States, Italy and Spain. T cells, B-cell-depleted T cells, or PBMCs provided the cDNA or gDNA that served as material.

There are 12 residues in the CDR3. CDR1 and CDR2 (germline): LGHDT, YNNKEL (reference sequence). Trimming took 4 bases from V and 14 from J; bases not matched to a gene: 10. The sequence was obtained from a man aged 25 to 40 with acute or convalescent COVID-19. The chain is built from TRBV3-1 (or the pseudogene TRBV3-2) and TRBJ1-1, with TRBD1 identical over 7 bases. Sequencing was performed on peripheral blood. CDR3 region: CASSPGQRGYFF. The CDR3 DNA sequence: TGTGCCAGCAGCCCGGGACAGCGAGGATACTTCTTT.